This T cell receptor (beta chain) originates from a study of T cells in Graves' hyperthyroidism and ophthalmopathy. RNA transcripts yielded amplified TCR beta CDR3 regions. The study used the HTBI primer set for a first-round RT-PCR of the TCR CDR3. TCRdb used MiXCR to reprocess the multiplex PCR reads, holding one entry per CDR3 protein. Altogether around 440,000 distinct CDR3 sequences are present, approximately 14% being singletons, with the ten largest covering over 7.5%. In this sample, this clonotype turned up many times. Trimming removed 3 bases from V and 4 bases from J, with 12 bases in between. From germline, CDR1 is KGHSH and CDR2 LQKENI. CDR3 length: 14 residues.

V usage is TRBV18 and J usage is TRBJ2-5; TRBD1 might be the D (6 bases). The receptor was derived from a woman aged 18 to 35 with Graves' hyperthyroidism. What was sequenced was blood. The CDR3 loop is CASSPDSGGETQYF. In DNA, the CDR3 is TGTGCCAGCTCACCGGACAGCGGTGGAGAGACCCAGTACTTC.